The 25 T cell receptor beta chains in this list originate from one sample, sequenced in a study of blood T cell repertoires in COVID-19. Some clones are missing from TCRdb's copy, which holds only in-frame ones; the method was immunoSEQ multiplex PCR. The sample yields about 99,000 clones, 75% to 90% seen once. The specimen was peripheral blood. These receptors all come from a man in his forties or fifties with acute or convalescent COVID-19.

Concerning this clone: The sample has other DNA sequences that encode this CDR3 too. The V gene is TRBV5-1, the J gene TRBJ1-1; 8 nucleotides agree with TRBD1. The CDR3 covers 14 residues. With V trimmed by 3 bases and J by 5 bases, 6 bases remained unmatched. CDR1 and CDR2 from the germline V gene are SGHRS and YFSETQ. The DNA for the CDR3 is TGCGCCAGCAGCTCCGACAGGGGAAGGACTGAAGCTTTCTTT. This sequence encodes CASSSDRGRTEAFF.

The V and J genes are TRBV11-2 and TRBJ2-1, with 8 bases matching TRBD2. CDR3 size: 18 residues. V lost 5 bases, J lost 8 bases, and 20 bases stayed unmatched. Looked up from germline, CDR1 is SGHAT and CDR2 is FQNNGV. CDR3 sequence: CASSHRPGGLGEADEQFF. The CDR3 nucleotides read TGTGCCAGCAGCCACCGACCCGGGGGACTAGGCGAAGCCGATGAGCAGTTCTTC.

The CDR3 coding sequence is TGTGCCAGCAGCTTAGGAGGGGACAAGTGGGGCTACACCTTC. The encoded protein is CASSLGGDKWGYTF. The chain joins TRBV7-2 to TRBJ1-2, with a possible D match to TRBD1 (6 bases). The V gene's germline CDR1 is SGHTA and CDR2 FQGNSA. V lost 1 base, J lost 8 bases, and 14 bases lay in between. This CDR3 spans 14 amino acids. The full variable domain, rest sourced from reference TRBV7-2 and TRBJ1-2, is GAGVSQSPSNKVTEKGKDVELRCDPISGHTALYWYRQSLGQGLEFLIYFQGNSAPDKSGLPSDRFSAERTGGSVSTLTIQRTQQEDSAVYLCASSLGGDKWGYTFGSGTRLTVV.

V is TRBV6-1 and J is TRBJ2-2; weak D call: TRBD2 (5 bases). The CDR3 extends over 14 amino acids. Germline CDR1 is MNHNS and CDR2 is SASEGT. Trimming shortened V by 2 bases and J by 9 bases, and 13 bases separated the two germline ends. CDR3 in amino acids: CASSEIKDGRELFF. As DNA, the CDR3 is TGTGCCAGCAGTGAAATAAAAGACGGGAGGGAGCTGTTTTTT.

V usage is TRBV6-5 and J usage is TRBJ1-5, with a weak D call TRBD1 (5 bases). Germline V gene data show CDR1 as MNHEY and CDR2 as SVGAGI. CDR3 size: 15 residues. The ends were cut back, 10 bases at V and 3 bases at J, with 19 bases in the middle. Here the CDR3 DNA reads TGTGCCACCGCCAGAAGTGACAGCTACAATCAGCCCCAGCATTTT. Amino acid sequence: CATARSDSYNQPQHF.

The V gene is TRBV10-1, the J gene TRBJ2-2; 8 nucleotides agree with TRBD1. Trimming cost V 8 bases and J 1 base; bases outside gene matches: 9. CDR3 size: 16 residues. Germline V gene lookup returns CDR1 WNHNN and CDR2 SYGVQD (reference sequence). CDR3 region: CASGPRGTGNTGELFF. CDR3 nucleotide sequence: TGCGCCAGCGGACCACGCGGGACAGGGAACACCGGGGAGCTGTTTTTT.

Only one count was recorded for this clone. V usage is TRBV4-1 and J usage is TRBJ2-1; the match to TRBD1 covers 12 bases. The CDR3 spans 18 residues. The germline gives CDR1 MGHRA, CDR2 YSYEKL. V trimming: 0 bases; J trimming: 6 bases; junction bases outside the gene matches: 9. In DNA form, the CDR3 reads TGCGCCAGCAGCCAAGATCGGGGACAGGGGGCTTTGCGCAATGAGCAGTTCTTC. Its translation: CASSQDRGQGALRNEQFF.

V is TRBV11-2 and J is TRBJ1-1; D remains unclear. There are 14 residues in the CDR3. Trimming pared 1 base from V and 2 bases from J, leaving 8 bases between. Germline V gene data show CDR1 as SGHAT and CDR2 as FQNNGV. CDR3 sequence: CASSLVGGNTEAFF. CDR3 bases: TGTGCCAGCAGCTTAGTCGGCGGAAACACTGAAGCTTTCTTT.

This clone was seen ten or more times. The chain has TRBV24-1 and TRBJ2-5; 10 bases line up with TRBD1. V lost 4 bases, J lost 6 bases, and 7 bases stayed unmatched. Germline V gene data show CDR1 as KGHDR and CDR2 as SFDVKD. The CDR3 consists of 15 residues. CDR3 protein: CATSDPGQGEKTQYF. The DNA for the CDR3 is TGTGCCACCAGTGACCCTGGACAGGGGGAGAAGACCCAGTACTTC.

This clone was counted ten times or more. The sample carries other DNA sequences with the same CDR3. The J gene is TRBJ1-5, the V gene TRBV28; the D gene is possibly TRBD1 (5 bases). CDR3 length: 13 residues. Trimming took 7 bases from V and 6 from J, leaving 13 bases between them. The germline V gene has CDR1 MDHEN and CDR2 SYDVKM. CDR3 protein: CASIPGEGQPQHF. In DNA form, the CDR3 reads TGTGCCAGCATCCCGGGGGAAGGTCAGCCCCAGCATTTT. Based on the CDR3 plus reference TRBV28 and TRBJ1-5, the full variable domain is DVKVTQSSRYLVKRTGEKVFLECVQDMDHENMFWYRQDPGLGLRLIYFSYDVKMKEKGDIPEGYSVSREKKERFSLILESASTNQTSMYLCASIPGEGQPQHFGDGTRLSIL.

This clone was counted a single time. The chain joins TRBV6-5 to TRBJ2-7; D gene uncertain. Trimming took 2 bases from V and 0 from J, leaving 5 bases between them. The CDR3 runs to 13 residues. Germline CDR1 is MNHEY and CDR2 is SVGAGI. The CDR3 DNA follows: TGTGCCAGCAGTTACGGCACCTCCTACGAGCAGTACTTC. This sequence encodes CASSYGTSYEQYF.

V and J are TRBV6-5 and TRBJ2-7; D might be TRBD2 (5 bases). Germline V lookup: CDR1 MNHEY, CDR2 SVGAGI. V dropped 0 bases and J dropped 12 bases, with 12 bases sitting between them. The CDR3 has 12 amino acids. DNA of the CDR3: TGTGCCAGCAGTTACTCTCGAGGGTTTTTGTACTTC. Its protein is CASSYSRGFLYF.

The rearrangement uses TRBV24-1 and TRBJ2-2; 9 nucleotides agree with TRBD2. CDR3 length: 19 amino acids. CDR1 and CDR2 from the germline V gene are KGHDR and SFDVKD. The V segment lost 5 bases and the J segment 6 bases; nucleotides outside the gene matches: 18. In DNA form, the CDR3 reads TGTGCCACCAGTGGCTGGTCTTCGCGGGAGGGCGTTATACCCGGGGAGCTGTTTTTT. Residues: CATSGWSSREGVIPGELFF.

In this sample, this clone turned up a few times. The identical CDR3 is also encoded by other nucleotide sequences in the sample. The chain combines TRBV5-1 with TRBJ2-3, with 8 bases identical to TRBD2. This CDR3 contains 17 residues. Per germline, CDR1 SGHRS and CDR2 YFSETQ. V lost 0 bases, J lost 4 bases, and 10 bases stayed unmatched. This CDR3 reads CASSLGGREGLADTQYF. CDR3 bases: TGCGCCAGCAGCTTGGGGGGTCGGGAGGGCCTCGCAGATACGCAGTATTTT.

This clone has a handful of counts. The chain carries TRBV3-1 (or the pseudogene TRBV3-2) and TRBJ2-6, with D perhaps matching TRBD2 (5 bases). Germline V gives CDR1 LGHDT, CDR2 YNNKEL (reference sequence). The CDR3 contains 15 residues. V was clipped by 6 bases and J by 2 bases, with 11 bases between them. The CDR3 bases are TGTGCCAGCAGAAAAACTAGTGCTGGGGCCAACGTCCTGACTTTC. It translates to CASRKTSAGANVLTF.

The gene calls are TRBV30 and TRBJ2-7; the match to TRBD2 covers 14 bases. The CDR3 spans 18 residues. Per the germline V gene, CDR1 is GTSNPN and CDR2 is SVGIG (reference sequence). After removal of 2 bases from V and 5 bases from J, the junction contained 14 bases not matched to a gene. In DNA, the CDR3 is TGTGCCTGGAGTTTAACCCTAAGACTAGCGGGAGGGCGGCACGAGCAGTACTTC. Its protein product is CAWSLTLRLAGGRHEQYF. The variable domain in full, with the rest retrieved from reference TRBV30 and TRBJ2-7, is SQTIHQWPATLVQPVGSPLSLECTVEGTSNPNLYWYRQAAGRGLQLLFYSVGIGQISSEVPQNLSASRPQDRQFILSSKKLLLSDSGFYLCAWSLTLRLAGGRHEQYFGPGTRLTVT.

The chain joins TRBV28 to TRBJ2-3; TRBD1 matches at 7 bases. The CDR3 sequence is 15 residues long. CDR1 and CDR2 (germline): MDHEN, SYDVKM. Losses at the gene ends were 4 bases for V and 2 bases for J; bases not matched to a gene: 6. In nucleotides, the CDR3 is TGTGCCAGCAGTTCATCGGACAGGTTCACAGATACGCAGTATTTT. It codes for CASSSSDRFTDTQYF.

The rearrangement uses TRBV24-1 and TRBJ2-3; D might be TRBD1 (6 bases). CDR1 is KGHDR and CDR2 is SFDVKD in the germline V gene. The germline V and J ends were trimmed by 2 bases and 4 bases, with 9 bases remaining between them. The CDR3 runs to 14 residues. The CDR3 sequence is CATSDWKGADTQYF. CDR3 nucleotide sequence: TGTGCCACCAGTGATTGGAAGGGGGCAGATACGCAGTATTTT.

This chain links TRBV3-1 (or the pseudogene TRBV3-2) with TRBJ1-4; tentatively, D is TRBD1 (5 bases). Germline V lookup: CDR1 LGHDT, CDR2 YNNKEL (reference sequence). V lost 6 bases, J lost 0 bases, and 11 bases lay in between. The CDR3 loop spans 15 amino acids. The CDR3 coding sequence is TGTGCCAGCAGGCAGACAGAGGCAACTAATGAAAAACTGTTTTTT. It yields the protein CASRQTEATNEKLFF.

This sequence joins TRBV27 and TRBJ2-2, with D unclear. The CDR3 extends over 14 amino acids. V was shortened by 8 bases and J by 0 bases, with 10 bases between the two germline ends. In germline, CDR1 is MNHEY, CDR2 SMNVEV (reference sequence). This CDR3 reads CASGPLANTGELFF. DNA of the CDR3: TGTGCCAGCGGCCCCCTAGCGAACACCGGGGAGCTGTTTTTT.

The chain recombines TRBV11-2 with TRBJ2-7, with D possibly matching TRBD1 (5 bases). The CDR3 length is 14 residues. Germline-derived CDR1 and CDR2 are SGHAT and FQNNGV. V shed 7 bases and J shed 0 bases, with 13 bases lying between them. This CDR3 is CASTLGRASYEQYF. In DNA, the CDR3 is TGTGCCAGCACCCTGGGCAGGGCCTCCTACGAGCAGTACTTC.

The chain uses TRBV5-6 and TRBJ1-1; 7 bases are shared with TRBD1. Germline V gene data show CDR1 as SGHDT and CDR2 as YYEEEE. J gave up 3 bases and V 5 bases, and 1 base lay outside the gene matches. The CDR3 is made up of 12 amino acids. The CDR3 DNA follows: TGTGCCAGCAGGACAGGGTACACTGAAGCTTTCTTT. It yields the protein CASRTGYTEAFF.

This sequence joins TRBV12-3 or TRBV12-4 and TRBJ2-7; D is unresolved. V lost 3 bases and J lost 3, with 3 bases in between. The CDR3 length is 11 residues. The CDR3 protein is CASSFLYEQYF. The CDR3 nucleotides read TGTGCCAGCAGTTTCCTCTACGAGCAGTACTTC.

The V gene is TRBV24-1, the J gene TRBJ2-5, with D maybe TRBD1 (5 bases). CDR3 length: 15 residues. The germline CDR1 and CDR2 sequences are KGHDR and SFDVKD. Trimming left V 0 bases short and J 2 bases short, with 9 bases between. CDR3 in amino acids: CATSDLGQGQETQYF. In DNA, the CDR3 is TGTGCCACCAGTGATTTGGGGCAGGGACAAGAGACCCAGTACTTC.

The rearrangement uses TRBV27 and TRBJ2-1; D is ambiguous. V lost 6 bases and J 0 bases, leaving 15 bases between the germline ends. The CDR3 loop spans 16 amino acids. Germline V gives CDR1 MNHEY, CDR2 SMNVEV (reference sequence). CDR3 region: CASSKITPSSYNEQFF. In nucleotides, the CDR3 is TGTGCCAGCAGCAAGATAACACCTTCCTCCTACAATGAGCAGTTCTTC.